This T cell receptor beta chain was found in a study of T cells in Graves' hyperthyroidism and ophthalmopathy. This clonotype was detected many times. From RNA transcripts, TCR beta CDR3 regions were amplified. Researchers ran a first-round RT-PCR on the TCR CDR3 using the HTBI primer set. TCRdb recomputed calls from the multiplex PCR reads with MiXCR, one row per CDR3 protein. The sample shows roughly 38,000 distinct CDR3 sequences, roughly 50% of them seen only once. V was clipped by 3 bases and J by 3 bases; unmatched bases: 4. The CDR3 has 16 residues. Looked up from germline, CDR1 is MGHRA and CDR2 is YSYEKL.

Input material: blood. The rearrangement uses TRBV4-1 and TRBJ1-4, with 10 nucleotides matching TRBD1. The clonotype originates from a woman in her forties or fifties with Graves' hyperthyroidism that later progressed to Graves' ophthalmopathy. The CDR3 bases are TGCGCCAGCAGCCATCGACAGGGGGCCGCTAATGAAAAACTGTTTTTT. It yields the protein CASSHRQGAANEKLFF.